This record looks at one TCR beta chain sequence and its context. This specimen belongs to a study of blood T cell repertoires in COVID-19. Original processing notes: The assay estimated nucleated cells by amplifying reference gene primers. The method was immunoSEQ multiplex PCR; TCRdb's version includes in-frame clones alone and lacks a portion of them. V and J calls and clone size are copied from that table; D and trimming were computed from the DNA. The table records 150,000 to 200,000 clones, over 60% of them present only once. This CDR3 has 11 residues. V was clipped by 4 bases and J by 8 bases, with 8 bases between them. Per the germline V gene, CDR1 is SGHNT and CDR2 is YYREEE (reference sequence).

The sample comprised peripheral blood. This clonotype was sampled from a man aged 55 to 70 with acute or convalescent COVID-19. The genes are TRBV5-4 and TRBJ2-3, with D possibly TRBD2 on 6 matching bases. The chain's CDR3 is CASSLGGTQYF. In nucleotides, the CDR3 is TGTGCCAGCAGCCTGGGAGGTACGCAGTATTTT.